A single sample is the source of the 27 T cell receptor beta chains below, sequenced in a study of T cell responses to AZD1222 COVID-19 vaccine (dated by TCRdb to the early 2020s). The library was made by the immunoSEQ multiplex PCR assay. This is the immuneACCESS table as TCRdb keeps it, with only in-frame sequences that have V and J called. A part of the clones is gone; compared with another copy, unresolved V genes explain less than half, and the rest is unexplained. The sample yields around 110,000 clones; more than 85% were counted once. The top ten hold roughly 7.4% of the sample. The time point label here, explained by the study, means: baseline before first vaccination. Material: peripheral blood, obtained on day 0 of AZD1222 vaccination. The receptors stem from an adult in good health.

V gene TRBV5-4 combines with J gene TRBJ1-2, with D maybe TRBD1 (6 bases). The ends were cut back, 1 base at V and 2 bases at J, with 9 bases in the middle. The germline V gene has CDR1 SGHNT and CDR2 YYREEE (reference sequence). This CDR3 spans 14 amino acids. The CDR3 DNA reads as TGTGCCAGCAGCTTGCCACAGGGAAACTATGGCTACACCTTC. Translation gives CASSLPQGNYGYTF. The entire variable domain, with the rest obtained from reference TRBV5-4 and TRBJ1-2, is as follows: ETGVTQSPTHLIKTRGQQVTLRCSSQSGHNTVSWYQQALGQGPQFIFQYYREEENGRGNFPPRFSGLQFPNYSSELNVNALELDDSALYLCASSLPQGNYGYTFGSGTRLTVV.

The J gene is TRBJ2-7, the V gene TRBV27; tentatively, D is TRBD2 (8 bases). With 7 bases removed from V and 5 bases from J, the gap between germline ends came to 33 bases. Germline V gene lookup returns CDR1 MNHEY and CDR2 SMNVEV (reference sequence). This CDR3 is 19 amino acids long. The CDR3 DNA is TGTGCCAGCACCCAGACAGGGTTATTTAGCGGGAAAGGTACCCACGAGCAGTACTTC. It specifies CASTQTGLFSGKGTHEQYF.

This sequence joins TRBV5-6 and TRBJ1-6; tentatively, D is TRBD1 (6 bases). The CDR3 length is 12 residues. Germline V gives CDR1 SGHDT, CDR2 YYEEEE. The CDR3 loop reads CGVQGRASPLHF. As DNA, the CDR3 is TGTGGGGTACAGGGACGGGCCTCACCCCTCCACTTT.

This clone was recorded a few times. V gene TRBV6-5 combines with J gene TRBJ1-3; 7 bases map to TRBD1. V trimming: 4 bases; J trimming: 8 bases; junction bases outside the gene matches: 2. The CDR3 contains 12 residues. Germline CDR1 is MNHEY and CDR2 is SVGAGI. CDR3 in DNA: TGTGCCAGCAGTTCGGACAGGCACACCATATATTTT. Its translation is CASSSDRHTIYF.

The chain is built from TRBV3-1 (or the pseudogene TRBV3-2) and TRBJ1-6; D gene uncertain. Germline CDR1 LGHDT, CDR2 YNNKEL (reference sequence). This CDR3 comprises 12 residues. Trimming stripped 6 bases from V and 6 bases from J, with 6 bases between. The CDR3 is CASRMGNSPLHF. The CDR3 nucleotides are TGTGCCAGCAGGATGGGTAATTCACCCCTCCACTTT.

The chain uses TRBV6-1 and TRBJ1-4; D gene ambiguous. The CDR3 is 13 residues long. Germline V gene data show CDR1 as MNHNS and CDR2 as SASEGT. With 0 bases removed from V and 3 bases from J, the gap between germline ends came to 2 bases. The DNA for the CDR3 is TGTGCCAGCAGTGAAGCCCCTAATGAAAAACTGTTTTTT. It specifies CASSEAPNEKLFF.

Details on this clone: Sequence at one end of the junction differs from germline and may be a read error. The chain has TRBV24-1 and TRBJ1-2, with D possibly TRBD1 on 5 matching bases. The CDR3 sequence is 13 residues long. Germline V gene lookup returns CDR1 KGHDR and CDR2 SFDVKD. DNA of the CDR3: TGTGCCACCAGTGAAGGAGGCCCCCGGGGGTTTGACTTC. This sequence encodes CATSEGGPRGFDF.

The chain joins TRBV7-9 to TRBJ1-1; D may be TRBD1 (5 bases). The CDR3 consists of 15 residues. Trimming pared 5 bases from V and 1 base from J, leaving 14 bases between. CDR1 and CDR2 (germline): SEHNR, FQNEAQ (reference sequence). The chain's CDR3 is CASSPGGGKNTEAFF. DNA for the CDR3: TGTGCCAGCAGCCCAGGTGGGGGTAAGAACACTGAAGCTTTCTTT.

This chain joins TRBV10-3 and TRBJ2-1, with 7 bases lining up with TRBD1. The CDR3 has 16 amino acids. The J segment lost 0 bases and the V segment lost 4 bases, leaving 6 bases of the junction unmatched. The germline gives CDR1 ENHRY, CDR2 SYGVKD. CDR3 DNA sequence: TGTGCCATCAGTGTGGTAGGGGGCCACTCCTACAATGAGCAGTTCTTC. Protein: CAISVVGGHSYNEQFF.

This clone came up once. CDR3 nucleotides: TGTGCCAGCAGCGTAGGTTTTAGAGGGACAGAAGCTTTCTTT. As protein: CASSVGFRGTEAFF. The chain uses TRBV9 and TRBJ1-1; weak D call: TRBD1 (6 bases). V dropped 0 bases and J dropped 8 bases, with 14 bases sitting between them. This CDR3 is 14 amino acids long. The V gene's germline CDR1 is SGDLS and CDR2 YYNGEE. The full variable domain, completed using reference TRBV9 and TRBJ1-1, is DSGVTQTPKHLITATGQRVTLRCSPRSGDLSVYWYQQSLDQGLQFLIQYYNGEERAKGNILERFSAQQFPDLHSELNLSSLELGDSALYFCASSVGFRGTEAFFGQGTRLTVV.

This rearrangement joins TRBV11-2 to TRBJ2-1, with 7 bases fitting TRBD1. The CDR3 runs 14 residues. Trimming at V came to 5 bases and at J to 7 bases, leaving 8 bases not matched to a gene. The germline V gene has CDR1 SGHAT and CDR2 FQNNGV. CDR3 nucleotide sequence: TGTGCCAGCAGCGCACCCGGGACAGCGAATGAGCAGTTCTTC. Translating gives CASSAPGTANEQFF.

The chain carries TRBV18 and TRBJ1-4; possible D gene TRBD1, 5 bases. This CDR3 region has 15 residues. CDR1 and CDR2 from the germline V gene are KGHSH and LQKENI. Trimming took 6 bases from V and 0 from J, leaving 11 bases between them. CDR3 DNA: TGTGCCAGCTCGCCGAAGACAGCAACTAATGAAAAACTGTTTTTT. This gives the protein CASSPKTATNEKLFF.

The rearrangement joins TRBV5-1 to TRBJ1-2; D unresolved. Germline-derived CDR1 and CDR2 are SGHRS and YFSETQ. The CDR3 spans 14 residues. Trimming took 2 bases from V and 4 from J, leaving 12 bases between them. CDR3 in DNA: TGCGCCAGCAGCTTAGACTACGGAGCCTATGGCTACACCTTC. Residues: CASSLDYGAYGYTF.

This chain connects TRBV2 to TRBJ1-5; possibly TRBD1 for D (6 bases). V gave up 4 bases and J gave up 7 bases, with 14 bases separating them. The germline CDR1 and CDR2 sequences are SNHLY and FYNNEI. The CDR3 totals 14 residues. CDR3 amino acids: CASSAAGGGQPQHF. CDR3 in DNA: TGTGCCAGCAGTGCAGCGGGGGGCGGACAGCCCCAGCATTTT.

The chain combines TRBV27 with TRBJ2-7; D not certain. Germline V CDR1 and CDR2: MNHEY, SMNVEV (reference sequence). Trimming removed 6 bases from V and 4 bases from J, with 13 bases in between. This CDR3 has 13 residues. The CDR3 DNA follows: TGTGCCAGCAGCCCAAACATCGTGTACGAGCAGTACTTC. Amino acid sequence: CASSPNIVYEQYF.

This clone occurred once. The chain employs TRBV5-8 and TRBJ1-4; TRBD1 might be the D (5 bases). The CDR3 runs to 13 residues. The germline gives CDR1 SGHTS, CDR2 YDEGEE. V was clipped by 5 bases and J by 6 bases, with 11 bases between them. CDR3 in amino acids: CASRQEVDEKLFF. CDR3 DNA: TGTGCCAGCAGACAGGAGGTGGATGAAAAACTGTTTTTT. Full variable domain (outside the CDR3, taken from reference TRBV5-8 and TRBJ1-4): EAGVTQSPTHLIKTRGQQATLRCSPISGHTSVYWYQQALGLGLQFLLWYDEGEERNRGNFPPRFSGRQFPNYSSELNVNALELEDSALYLCASRQEVDEKLFFGSGTQLSVL.

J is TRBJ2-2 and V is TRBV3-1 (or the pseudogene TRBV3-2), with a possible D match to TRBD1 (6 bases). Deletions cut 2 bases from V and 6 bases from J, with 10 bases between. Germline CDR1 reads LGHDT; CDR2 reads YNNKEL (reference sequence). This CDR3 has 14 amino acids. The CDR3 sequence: CASSQPQGPGELFF. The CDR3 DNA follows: TGTGCCAGCAGCCAACCACAGGGTCCCGGGGAGCTGTTTTTT.

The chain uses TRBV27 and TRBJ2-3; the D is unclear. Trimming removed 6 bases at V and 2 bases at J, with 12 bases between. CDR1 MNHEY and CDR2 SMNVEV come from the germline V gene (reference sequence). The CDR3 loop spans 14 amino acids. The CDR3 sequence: CASSSDGNTDTQYF. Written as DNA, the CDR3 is TGTGCCAGCAGCTCGGACGGAAACACAGATACGCAGTATTTT.

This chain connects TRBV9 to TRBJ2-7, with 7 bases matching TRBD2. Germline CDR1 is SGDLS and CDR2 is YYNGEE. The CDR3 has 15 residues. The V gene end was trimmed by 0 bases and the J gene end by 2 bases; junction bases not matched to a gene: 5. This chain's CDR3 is CASSVGGGSTYEQYF. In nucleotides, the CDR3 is TGTGCCAGCAGCGTAGGCGGGGGATCTACCTACGAGCAGTACTTC.

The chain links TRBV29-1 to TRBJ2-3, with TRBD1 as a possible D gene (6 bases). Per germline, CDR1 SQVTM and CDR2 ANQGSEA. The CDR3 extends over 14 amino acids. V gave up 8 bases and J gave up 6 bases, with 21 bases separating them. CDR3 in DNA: TGCAGCCCTCAGGGGCAGGTCGGTAAGGATACGCAGTATTTT. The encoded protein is CSPQGQVGKDTQYF.

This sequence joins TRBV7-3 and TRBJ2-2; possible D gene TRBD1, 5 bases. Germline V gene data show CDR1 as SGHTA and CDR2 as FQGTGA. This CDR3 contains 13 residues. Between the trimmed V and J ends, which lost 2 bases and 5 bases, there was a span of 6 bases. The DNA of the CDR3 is TGTGCCAGCAGCTTACAGGGTACCGGGGAGCTGTTTTTT. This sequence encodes CASSLQGTGELFF.

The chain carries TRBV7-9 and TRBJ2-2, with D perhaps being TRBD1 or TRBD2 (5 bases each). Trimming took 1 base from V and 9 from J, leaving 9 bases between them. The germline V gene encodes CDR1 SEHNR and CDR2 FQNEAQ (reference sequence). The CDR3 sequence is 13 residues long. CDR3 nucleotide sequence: TGTGCCAGCAGCTTAGGGGGGACGAGGGAGCTGTTTTTT. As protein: CASSLGGTRELFF.

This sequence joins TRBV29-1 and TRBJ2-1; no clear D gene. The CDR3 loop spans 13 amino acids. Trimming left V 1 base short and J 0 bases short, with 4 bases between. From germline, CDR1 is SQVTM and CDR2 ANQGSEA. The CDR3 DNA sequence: TGCAGCGTTGAAGGGAGCTCCTACAATGAGCAGTTCTTC. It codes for CSVEGSSYNEQFF.

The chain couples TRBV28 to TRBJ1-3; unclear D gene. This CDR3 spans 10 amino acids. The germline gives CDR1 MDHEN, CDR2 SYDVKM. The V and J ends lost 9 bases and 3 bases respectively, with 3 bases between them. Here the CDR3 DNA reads TGTGCCAGTGGTGGAAACACCATATATTTT. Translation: CASGGNTIYF.

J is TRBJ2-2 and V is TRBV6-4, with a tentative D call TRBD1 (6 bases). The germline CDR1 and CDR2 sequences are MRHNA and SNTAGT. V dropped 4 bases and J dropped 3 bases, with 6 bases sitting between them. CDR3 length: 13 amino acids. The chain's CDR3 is CASSAGDTGELFF. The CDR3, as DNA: TGTGCCAGCAGTGCAGGGGACACCGGGGAGCTGTTTTTT.

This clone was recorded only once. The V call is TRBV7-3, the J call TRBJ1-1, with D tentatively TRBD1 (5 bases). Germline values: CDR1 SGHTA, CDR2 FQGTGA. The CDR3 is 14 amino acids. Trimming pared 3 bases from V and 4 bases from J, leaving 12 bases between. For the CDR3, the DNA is TGTGCCAGCAGCTTCACAGGTTCCCCCACTGAAGCTTTCTTT. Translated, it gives CASSFTGSPTEAFF.

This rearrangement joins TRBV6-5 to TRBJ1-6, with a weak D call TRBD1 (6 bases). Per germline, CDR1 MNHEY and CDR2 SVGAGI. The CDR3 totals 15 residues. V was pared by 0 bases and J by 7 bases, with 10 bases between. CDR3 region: CASSYSWTENSPLHF. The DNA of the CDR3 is TGTGCCAGCAGTTACTCATGGACAGAAAATTCACCCCTCCACTTT.